This is a list of T cell receptor beta chains from one sample in a study of CD8+CD57+ T cells in acquired aplastic anemia. A single record per CDR3 protein comes from TCRdb applying MiXCR to the reads. The top ten hold roughly 30% of the sample, which has around 130,000 distinct CDR3 sequences, 58% seen once. Material: sorted CD4+, CD8+, or CD8+CD57+ T cells (not recorded which) from PBMCs. Receptors originate from a human donor with aplastic anemia. The CDR3 runs from the conserved cysteine through the conserved F or W. Each record gives: J gene, V gene, clone size, CDR3 protein. The size field is filled for only some rows; it gives once, few, many or a size class.

j_call: TRBJ2-2; v_call: TRBV11-2; clone_size: few; cdr3_aa: CASSLDRLGRELFF
j_call: TRBJ2-7; v_call: TRBV2; clone_size: many; cdr3_aa: CATSDRNYEQYF
j_call: TRBJ1-4; v_call: TRBV20-1; clone_size: once; cdr3_aa: CSAIGTGDEKLFF
j_call: TRBJ1-5; v_call: TRBV15; clone_size: once; cdr3_aa: CATSRDVAPNQPRHF
j_call: TRBJ2-7; v_call: TRBV11-2; clone_size: NA; cdr3_aa: CASSLELAGGLSYEQYF
j_call: TRBJ2-2; v_call: TRBV24-1; clone_size: few; cdr3_aa: CATSATAEQRGELFF
j_call: TRBJ2-5; v_call: TRBV24-1; clone_size: NA; cdr3_aa: CATSDRWDRKYF
j_call: TRBJ2-2; v_call: TRBV11-1; clone_size: NA; cdr3_aa: CASSHRFDANTGELFF
j_call: TRBJ2-7; v_call: TRBV30; clone_size: many; cdr3_aa: CAWSVGSEGEQYF
j_call: TRBJ2-1; v_call: TRBV24-1; clone_size: NA; cdr3_aa: CATSSGITGDEQLF
j_call: TRBJ2-1; v_call: TRBV5-6; clone_size: many; cdr3_aa: CASSLGDRESYNEQFF
j_call: TRBJ1-4; v_call: TRBV19; clone_size: many; cdr3_aa: CASSMRTEKLFF
j_call: TRBJ1-2; v_call: TRBV5-5; clone_size: NA; cdr3_aa: CASSLAGIYNYGYTF
j_call: TRBJ2-1; v_call: TRBV10-3; clone_size: many; cdr3_aa: CAISSTGEWNNEQFF
j_call: TRBJ1-1; v_call: TRBV25-1; clone_size: NA; cdr3_aa: CASGQGNTEAFF
j_call: TRBJ1-5; v_call: TRBV6-5; clone_size: NA; cdr3_aa: CASSSDSNDYSNQPQHF
j_call: TRBJ2-7; v_call: TRBV5-5; clone_size: many; cdr3_aa: CASSPWTPYEQYF
j_call: TRBJ2-3; v_call: TRBV7-3; clone_size: many; cdr3_aa: CASSSPDTTDTQYF
j_call: TRBJ1-6; v_call: TRBV6-1; clone_size: many; cdr3_aa: CASTEGGQNYNSPLHF
j_call: TRBJ2-7; v_call: TRBV14; clone_size: many; cdr3_aa: CASSQVGSLDEQYF
j_call: TRBJ1-1; v_call: TRBV27; clone_size: few; cdr3_aa: CASSLVGARTEAFF
j_call: TRBJ1-2; v_call: TRBV10-3; clone_size: NA; cdr3_aa: CAIRLRTGYGYTF
j_call: TRBJ2-3; v_call: TRBV19; clone_size: few; cdr3_aa: CASSKMPGDTQYF
j_call: TRBJ1-6; v_call: TRBV7-3; clone_size: NA; cdr3_aa: CASSLQENSPLHF
j_call: TRBJ1-2; v_call: TRBV19; clone_size: NA; cdr3_aa: CASSRTGLNYGYTF
j_call: TRBJ1-5; v_call: TRBV10-3; clone_size: once; cdr3_aa: CAIKNLDRGGNQPQHF
j_call: TRBJ2-5; v_call: TRBV5-6; clone_size: many; cdr3_aa: CASSLEASGVQETQYF
j_call: TRBJ1-4; v_call: TRBV15; clone_size: NA; cdr3_aa: CATSLRDRVRAANEKLFF
j_call: TRBJ2-2; v_call: TRBV19; clone_size: once; cdr3_aa: CASSIRLVAGELFF
j_call: TRBJ2-3; v_call: TRBV20-1; clone_size: many; cdr3_aa: CSARDFRGISTDTQYF
j_call: TRBJ2-7; v_call: TRBV5-1; clone_size: many; cdr3_aa: CASSFRRQASYEQYF
j_call: TRBJ1-1; v_call: TRBV10-1; clone_size: NA; cdr3_aa: CASSETQGKLGNTEAFF
j_call: TRBJ2-3; v_call: TRBV10-3; clone_size: few; cdr3_aa: CAIRGRTGAGTDTQYF
j_call: TRBJ2-5; v_call: TRBV7-6; clone_size: NA; cdr3_aa: CASSLPYDQETQYF
j_call: TRBJ2-5; v_call: TRBV15; clone_size: NA; cdr3_aa: CATSRGLAGGQETQYF
j_call: TRBJ2-7; v_call: TRBV9; clone_size: once; cdr3_aa: CASSVAPGQSGYEQYF
j_call: TRBJ2-4; v_call: TRBV11-3; clone_size: NA; cdr3_aa: CASSLVGVENIQYF
j_call: TRBJ2-3; v_call: TRBV24-1; clone_size: few; cdr3_aa: CATSDFPTTSAQYF
j_call: TRBJ2-5; v_call: TRBV29-1; clone_size: NA; cdr3_aa: CSVPQTSGGETQYF
j_call: TRBJ1-5; v_call: TRBV12-3/TRBV12-4; clone_size: many; cdr3_aa: CASSLARTGGNQPQHF
j_call: TRBJ1-3; v_call: TRBV19; clone_size: NA; cdr3_aa: CASSADGNTIYF
j_call: TRBJ1-2; v_call: TRBV2; clone_size: NA; cdr3_aa: CASTLGSGGYTF
j_call: TRBJ2-1; v_call: TRBV6-2/TRBV6-3; clone_size: NA; cdr3_aa: CASSLKQGKGDNEQFF
j_call: TRBJ2-2; v_call: TRBV24-1; clone_size: NA; cdr3_aa: CATSRRGAGAGELFF
j_call: TRBJ2-7; v_call: TRBV19; clone_size: few; cdr3_aa: CASSTSTDRGRGEQYF
j_call: TRBJ2-1; v_call: TRBV2; clone_size: many; cdr3_aa: CASSRQGYNEQFF
j_call: TRBJ2-1; v_call: TRBV20-1; clone_size: few; cdr3_aa: CSATETSGRIYEQFF
j_call: TRBJ2-7; v_call: TRBV29-1; clone_size: NA; cdr3_aa: CSVEDLGGPSSSAPDRDF